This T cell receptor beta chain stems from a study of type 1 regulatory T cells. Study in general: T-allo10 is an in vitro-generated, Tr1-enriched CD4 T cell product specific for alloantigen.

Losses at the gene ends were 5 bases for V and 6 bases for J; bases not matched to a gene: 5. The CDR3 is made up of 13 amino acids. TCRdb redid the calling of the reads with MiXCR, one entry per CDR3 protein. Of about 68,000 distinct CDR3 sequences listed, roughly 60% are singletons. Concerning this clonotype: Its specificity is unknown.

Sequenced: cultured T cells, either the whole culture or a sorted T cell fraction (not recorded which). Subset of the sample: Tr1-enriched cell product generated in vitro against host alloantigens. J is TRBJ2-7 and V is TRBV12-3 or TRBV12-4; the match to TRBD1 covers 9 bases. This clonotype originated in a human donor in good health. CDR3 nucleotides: TGTGCCAGCAGTCCGGGACAGGGTTGCGAGCAGTACTTC. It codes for CASSPGQGCEQYF.